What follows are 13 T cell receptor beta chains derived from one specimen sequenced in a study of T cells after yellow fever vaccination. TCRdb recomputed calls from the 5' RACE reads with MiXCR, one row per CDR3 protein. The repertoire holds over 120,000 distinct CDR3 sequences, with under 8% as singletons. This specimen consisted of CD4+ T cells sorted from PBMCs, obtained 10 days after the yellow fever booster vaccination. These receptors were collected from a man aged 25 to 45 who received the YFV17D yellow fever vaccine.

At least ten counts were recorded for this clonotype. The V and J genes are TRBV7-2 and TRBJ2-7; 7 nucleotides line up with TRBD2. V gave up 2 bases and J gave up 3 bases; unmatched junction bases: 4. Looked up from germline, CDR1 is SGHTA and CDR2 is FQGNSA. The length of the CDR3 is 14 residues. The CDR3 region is CASSLRGRVYEQYF. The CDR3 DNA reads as TGTGCCAGCAGCTTACGCGGGAGAGTCTACGAGCAGTACTTC. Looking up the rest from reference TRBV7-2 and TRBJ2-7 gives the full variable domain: GAGVSQSPSNKVTEKGKDVELRCDPISGHTALYWYRQSLGQGLEFLIYFQGNSAPDKSGLPSDRFSAERTGGSVSTLTIQRTQQEDSAVYLCASSLRGRVYEQYFGPGTRLTVT.

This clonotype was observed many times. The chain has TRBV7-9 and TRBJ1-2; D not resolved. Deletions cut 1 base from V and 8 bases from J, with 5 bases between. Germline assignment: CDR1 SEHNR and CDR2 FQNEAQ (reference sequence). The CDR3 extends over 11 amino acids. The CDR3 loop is CASSLDSGYTF. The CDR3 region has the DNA TGTGCCAGCAGCTTAGATTCCGGCTACACCTTC.

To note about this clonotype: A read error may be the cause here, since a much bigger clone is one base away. The CDR3 sequence is CSAIGGGRQPQHF. Here the CDR3 DNA reads TGCAGTGCTATAGGGGGCGGGCGGCAGCCCCAGCATTTT. The chain is built from TRBV20-1 and TRBJ1-5, with 7 bases that match TRBD1. The V gene end was trimmed by 4 bases and the J gene end by 7 bases; junction bases not matched to a gene: 7. The CDR3 contains 13 residues. Germline loops: CDR1 DFQATT, CDR2 SNEGSKA (reference sequence).

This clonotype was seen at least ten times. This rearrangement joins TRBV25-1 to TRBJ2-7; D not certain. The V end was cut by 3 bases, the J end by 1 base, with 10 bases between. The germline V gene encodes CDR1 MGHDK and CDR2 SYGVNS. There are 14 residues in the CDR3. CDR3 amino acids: CASSDSGRSYEQYF. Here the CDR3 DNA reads TGTGCCAGCAGTGACTCCGGACGTTCCTACGAGCAGTACTTC.

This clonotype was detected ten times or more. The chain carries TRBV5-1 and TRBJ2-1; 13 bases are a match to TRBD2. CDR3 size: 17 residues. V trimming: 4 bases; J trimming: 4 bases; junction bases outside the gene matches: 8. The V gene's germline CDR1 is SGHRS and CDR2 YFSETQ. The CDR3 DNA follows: TGCGCCAGCAGCATTGGGACTAGCGGGAAAGTTTACAATGAGCAGTTCTTC. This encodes CASSIGTSGKVYNEQFF.

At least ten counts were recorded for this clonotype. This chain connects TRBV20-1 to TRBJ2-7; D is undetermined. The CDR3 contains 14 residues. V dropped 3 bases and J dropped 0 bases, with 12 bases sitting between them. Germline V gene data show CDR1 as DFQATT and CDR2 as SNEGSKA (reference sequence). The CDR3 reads CSASPPLASYEQYF. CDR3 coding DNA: TGCAGTGCTAGTCCCCCCCTGGCCTCCTACGAGCAGTACTTC.

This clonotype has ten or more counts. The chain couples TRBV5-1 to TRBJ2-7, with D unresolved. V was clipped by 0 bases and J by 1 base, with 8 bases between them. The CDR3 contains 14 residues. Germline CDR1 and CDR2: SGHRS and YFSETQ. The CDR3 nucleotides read TGCGCCAGCAGCTTGGAAGTGGCGTCCTACGAGCAGTACTTC. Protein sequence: CASSLEVASYEQYF.

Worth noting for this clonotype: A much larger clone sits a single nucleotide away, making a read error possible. The DNA of the CDR3 is TGCGCCAGCAGCTTCCCTACCTACCCCTACGAGCAGTACTTC. Amino acid sequence: CASSFPTYPYEQYF. This chain connects TRBV5-1 to TRBJ2-7; D is ambiguous. The V gene lost 2 bases and the J gene lost 2 bases, with 11 bases spanning the gap. This CDR3 has 14 residues. Germline CDR1 is SGHRS and CDR2 is YFSETQ. The whole variable domain, filled in from reference TRBV5-1 and TRBJ2-7, reads KAGVTQTPRYLIKTRGQQVTLSCSPISGHRSVSWYQQTPGQGLQFLFEYFSETQRNKGNFPGRFSGRQFSNSRSEMNVSTLELGDSALYLCASSFPTYPYEQYFGPGTRLTVT.

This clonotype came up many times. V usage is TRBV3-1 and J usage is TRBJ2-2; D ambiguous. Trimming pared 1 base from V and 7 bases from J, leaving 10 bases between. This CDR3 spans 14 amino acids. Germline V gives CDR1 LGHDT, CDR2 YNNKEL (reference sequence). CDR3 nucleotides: TGTGCCAGCAGCCAAGGTCTGAAAGGCGGGGAGCTGTTTTTT. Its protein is CASSQGLKGGELFF.

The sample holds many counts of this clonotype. The CDR3 bases are TGTGCCAGCAGCCAAGCGGGACTAGCGTTTGTAGATACGCAGTATTTT. As protein: CASSQAGLAFVDTQYF. V is TRBV6-1 and J is TRBJ2-3; 10 bases fit TRBD2. This CDR3 region has 16 residues. The trim removed 6 bases at V and 5 bases at J, leaving 11 bases unmatched. Germline V CDR1 and CDR2: MNHNS, SASEGT.

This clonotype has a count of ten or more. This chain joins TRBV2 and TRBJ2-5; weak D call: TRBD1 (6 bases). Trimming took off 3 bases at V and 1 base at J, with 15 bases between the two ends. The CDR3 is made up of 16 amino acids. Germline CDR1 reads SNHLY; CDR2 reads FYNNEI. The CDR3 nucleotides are TGTGCCAGCAGTGACCCGGGACACCTAACCCAAGAGACCCAGTACTTC. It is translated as CASSDPGHLTQETQYF.

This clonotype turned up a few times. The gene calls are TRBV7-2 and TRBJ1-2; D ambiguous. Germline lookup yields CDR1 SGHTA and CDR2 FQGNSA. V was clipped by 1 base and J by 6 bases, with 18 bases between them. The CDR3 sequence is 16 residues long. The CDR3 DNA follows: TGTGCCAGCAGCTTAGGCGGTAGAGTGGAAGCGGATGGCTACACCTTC. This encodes CASSLGGRVEADGYTF.

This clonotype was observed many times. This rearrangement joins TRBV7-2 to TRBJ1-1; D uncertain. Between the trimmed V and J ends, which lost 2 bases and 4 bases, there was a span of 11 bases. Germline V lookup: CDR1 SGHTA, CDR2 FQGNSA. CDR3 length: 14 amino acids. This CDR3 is CASSLMGLGTEAFF. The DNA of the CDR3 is TGTGCCAGCAGCTTAATGGGGTTGGGCACTGAAGCTTTCTTT.